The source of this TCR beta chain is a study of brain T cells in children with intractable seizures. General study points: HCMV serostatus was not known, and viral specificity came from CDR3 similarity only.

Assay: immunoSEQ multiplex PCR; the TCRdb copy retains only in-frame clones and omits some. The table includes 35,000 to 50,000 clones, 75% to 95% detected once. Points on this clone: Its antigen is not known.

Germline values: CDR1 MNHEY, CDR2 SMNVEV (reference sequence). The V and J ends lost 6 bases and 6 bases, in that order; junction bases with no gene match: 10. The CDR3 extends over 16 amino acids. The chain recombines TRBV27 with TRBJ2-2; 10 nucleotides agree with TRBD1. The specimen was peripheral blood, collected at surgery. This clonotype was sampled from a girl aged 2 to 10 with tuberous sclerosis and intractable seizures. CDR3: CASSLPGTGVAGELFF. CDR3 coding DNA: TGTGCCAGCAGCCTCCCCGGGACAGGGGTGGCCGGGGAGCTGTTTTTT.